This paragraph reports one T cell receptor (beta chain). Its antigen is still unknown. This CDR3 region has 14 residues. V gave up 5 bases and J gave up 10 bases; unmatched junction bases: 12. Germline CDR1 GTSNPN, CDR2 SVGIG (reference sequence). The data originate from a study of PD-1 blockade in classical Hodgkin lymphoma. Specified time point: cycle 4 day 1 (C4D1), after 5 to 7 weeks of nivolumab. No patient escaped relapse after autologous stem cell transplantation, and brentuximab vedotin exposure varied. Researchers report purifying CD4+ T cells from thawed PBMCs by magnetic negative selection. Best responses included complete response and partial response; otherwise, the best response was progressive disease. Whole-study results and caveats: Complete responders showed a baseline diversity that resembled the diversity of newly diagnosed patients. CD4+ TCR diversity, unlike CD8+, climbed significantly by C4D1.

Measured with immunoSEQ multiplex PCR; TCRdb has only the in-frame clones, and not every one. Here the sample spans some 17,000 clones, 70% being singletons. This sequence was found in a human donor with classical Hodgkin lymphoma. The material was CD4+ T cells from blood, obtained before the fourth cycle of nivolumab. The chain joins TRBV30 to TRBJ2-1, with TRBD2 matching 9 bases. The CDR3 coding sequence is TGTGCCTGGGCCATAGCGGGGGCCCCTGGGGAGCAGTTCTTC. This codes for CAWAIAGAPGEQFF.